The rows below give T cell receptor beta chains drawn from one sample of a study of response to subunit inactivated influenza vaccine. TCRdb re-called the RT-PCR reads with MiXCR, one entry per CDR3 protein. Here the sample spans hundreds of thousands of distinct CDR3 sequences, approximately 15% being singletons. The sample consisted of PBMCs from blood, taken approximately 15 days before vaccination. All receptors come from a man aged 50-59 years who received an inactivated influenza vaccine. Each CDR3 is given with its conserved first and last residue. A D gene is named only where the DNA matches it firmly. A clone size is listed for some rows: how often the clone was seen (once, few, many), or a class if it is expanded.

CDR3 protein,CDR3 DNA,V gene,D gene,clone size,J gene
CASSASGTGYTGELFF,TGTGCCAGCAGCGCCTCCGGGACAGGGTACACCGGGGAGCTGTTTTTT,TRBV7-9,TRBD1,.,TRBJ2-2
CASSLAPSGGGTDTQYF,TGTGCCAGCAGCTTAGCCCCTAGCGGGGGGGGCACAGATACGCAGTATTTT,TRBV7-2,TRBD2,few,TRBJ2-3
CASSDTGLGDAFF,TGTGCCAGCAGTGACACAGGGCTCGGAGACGCTTTCTTT,TRBV6-4,.,.,TRBJ1-1
CSARDGRSYEQYF,TGCAGTGCTAGAGATGGTAGGTCCTACGAGCAGTACTTC,TRBV20-1,.,.,TRBJ2-7
CSVTTGNYGYTF,TGCAGCGTGACGACAGGGAACTATGGCTACACCTTC,TRBV29-1,TRBD1,few,TRBJ1-2
CASSKARRGVTSGRHISYEQYF,TGTGCCAGCAGCAAAGCGCGGCGGGGTGTAACTAGCGGGAGGCATATATCCTACGAGCAGTACTTC,TRBV21-1,.,.,TRBJ2-7
CASSQVEDTEAFF,TGCGCCAGCAGCCAAGTTGAGGATACTGAAGCTTTCTTT,TRBV4-1,.,many,TRBJ1-1
CASSLAGAGNEQFF,TGTGCCAGCAGTTTGGCGGGAGCCGGCAATGAGCAGTTCTTC,TRBV12-3/TRBV12-4,TRBD2,.,TRBJ2-1
CASSEGGSSGGAPLYNEQFF,TGTGCCAGCAGTGAAGGGGGTTCTAGCGGGGGGGCCCCTCTTTACAATGAGCAGTTCTTC,TRBV2,TRBD2,many,TRBJ2-1
CASSLDRQGPVRYEQYF,TGTGCCAGCAGCTTAGATAGACAGGGGCCTGTAAGGTACGAGCAGTACTTC,TRBV7-9,TRBD1,.,TRBJ2-7
CTCSPNEGLAGSYEQYF,TGTACCTGCAGTCCAAACGAAGGACTAGCGGGCTCCTACGAGCAGTACTTC,TRBV12-3/TRBV12-4,TRBD2,.,TRBJ2-7
CASSNRVTEAFF,TGTGCCAGCAGTAACCGGGTGACTGAAGCTTTCTTT,TRBV12-3/TRBV12-4,.,.,TRBJ1-1
CASSQRAGAFYNEQFF,TGCGCCAGCAGCCAGAGAGCGGGGGCCTTCTACAATGAGCAGTTCTTC,TRBV4-1,TRBD2,many,TRBJ2-1
CASSLAYREYEQFF,TGTGCCAGCAGTTTAGCGTACAGGGAGTATGAGCAGTTCTTC,TRBV28,.,.,TRBJ2-1
CASSPGQGQQYF,TGCGCCAGCAGCCCTGGACAGGGGCAGCAGTACTTC,TRBV5-1,TRBD1,many,TRBJ2-7
CASNLPSGELFF,TGTGCCAGCAACTTACCATCCGGGGAGCTGTTTTTT,TRBV7-6,.,.,TRBJ2-2
CASSRDPRADTQYF,TGTGCCAGCAGCCGGGACCCAAGGGCAGATACGCAGTATTTT,TRBV7-2,.,.,TRBJ2-3
CASSRQYGGEQFF,TGTGCCAGCAGTAGACAGTACGGCGGGGAGCAGTTCTTC,TRBV2,.,.,TRBJ2-1
CSVTSDRGHQETQYF,TGCAGCGTCACCTCGGACAGGGGGCACCAAGAGACCCAGTACTTC,TRBV29-1,TRBD1,.,TRBJ2-5
CASGLDTDTQYF,TGTGCTAGTGGTTTGGACACAGATACGCAGTATTTT,TRBV12-5,.,many,TRBJ2-3
CIRPHPWGTGGFDEQFF,TGCATTCGCCCCCACCCCTGGGGGACAGGGGGCTTCGATGAGCAGTTCTTC,TRBV20-1,TRBD1,few,TRBJ2-1
CASSPASPTGGEQETQYF,TGTGCCAGCAGTCCTGCCTCCCCGACGGGGGGCGAACAAGAGACCCAGTACTTC,TRBV28,.,.,TRBJ2-5
CASSLGAGLLGTDEQFF,TGCGCCAGCAGCTTGGGAGCGGGGCTTCTCGGTACGGATGAGCAGTTCTTC,TRBV5-1,TRBD2,.,TRBJ2-1
CASSPVHSGANVLTF,TGTGCCAGCAGCCCTGTACACTCTGGGGCCAACGTCCTGACTTTC,TRBV11-2,.,few,TRBJ2-6
CASSWGLGSYNEQFF,TGTGCCAGCAGCTGGGGACTAGGAAGCTACAATGAGCAGTTCTTC,TRBV6-2/TRBV6-3,TRBD2,few,TRBJ2-1
CASSTASKVLVQETQYF,TGCGCCAGCAGCACGGCTTCTAAGGTATTGGTCCAAGAGACCCAGTACTTC,TRBV5-1,.,.,TRBJ2-5
CATSREGGSGYTF,TGTGCCACCAGCAGAGAGGGGGGCTCAGGCTACACCTTC,TRBV15,.,few,TRBJ1-2
CASSNIRDRGGYTF,TGTGCCAGCAGCAACATCCGGGACAGGGGTGGCTACACCTTC,TRBV11-2,TRBD1,.,TRBJ1-2
CASSSRRGAVNEQFF,TGTGCCAGCAGCTCGCGGCGGGGGGCGGTCAATGAGCAGTTCTTC,TRBV7-9,TRBD2,.,TRBJ2-1
CASSSRSASGSVEQFF,TGTGCCAGCAGCAGTAGGTCGGCTAGCGGGAGTGTGGAGCAGTTCTTC,TRBV7-3,TRBD2,.,TRBJ2-1
CASSLNGGRSSYNEQFF,TGTGCCAGCAGCTTAAATGGGGGGAGAAGCTCCTACAATGAGCAGTTCTTC,TRBV7-3,.,few,TRBJ2-1
CASSQLLSGELFF,TGCGCCAGCAGCCAACTCCTTTCCGGGGAGCTGTTTTTT,TRBV4-3,.,.,TRBJ2-2
CSVEDDYRAYNEQFF,TGCAGCGTTGAAGATGATTACAGGGCCTACAATGAGCAGTTCTTC,TRBV29-1,.,many,TRBJ2-1
CASRLGGIEKLFF,TGTGCCAGCAGGTTGGGAGGGATCGAAAAACTGTTTTTT,TRBV28,.,many,TRBJ1-4
CASSPASGQRTGELFF,TGTGCCAGCAGCCCTGCCAGCGGCCAACGCACCGGGGAGCTGTTTTTT,TRBV7-2,.,few,TRBJ2-2
CSVERTDSAKNIQYF,TGCAGCGTTGAGAGGACTGATTCAGCCAAAAACATTCAGTACTTC,TRBV29-1,.,many,TRBJ2-4
CASRGLSGNTIYF,TGCGCCAGCAGGGGACTCTCTGGAAACACCATATATTTT,TRBV4-1,.,few,TRBJ1-3
CASSLRDVGNTIYF,TGTGCCAGCAGCTTAAGGGACGTCGGAAACACCATATATTTT,TRBV11-2,.,few,TRBJ1-3
CASSLTTGDFTGELFF,TGTGCCAGCAGCTTAACGACAGGGGACTTCACCGGGGAGCTGTTTTTT,TRBV7-3,TRBD1,.,TRBJ2-2
CASLPHANTGELFF,TGTGCCAGCCTCCCGCATGCGAACACCGGGGAGCTGTTTTTT,TRBV7-8,.,once,TRBJ2-2
CASSPITGVNYGYTF,TGTGCCAGCAGCCCAATTACAGGGGTGAACTATGGCTACACCTTC,TRBV9,TRBD1,.,TRBJ1-2